Shown below are 21 T cell receptor beta chains from a single sample sequenced in a study of patients and donors after allogeneic stem cell transplantation. TCRdb fed the RT-PCR reads into MiXCR, producing one record per CDR3 protein. Of 30,000 or so distinct CDR3 sequences in the sample, around 7% were seen once. The sample taken for sequencing was blood, either unsorted or a sorted T cell fraction (not recorded which). The source of these receptors is a human donor who was either an allogeneic HSCT recipient or a stem cell or donor lymphocyte infusion donor (not recorded which). It is not recorded whose cells these are; they may come from a transplant donor.

The table lists this clonotype with many counts. The chain couples TRBV18 to TRBJ2-1, with 8 bases that match TRBD2. Trimming removed 1 base from V and 6 bases from J; junction bases left unmatched: 11. Germline V gives CDR1 KGHSH, CDR2 LQKENI. This CDR3 is 17 amino acids long. The CDR3 region has the DNA TGTGCCAGCTCACCACTACTCGGTCTAGCGGGTAGCAATGAGCAGTTCTTC. Protein product: CASSPLLGLAGSNEQFF.

There are many counts of this clonotype. The J gene is TRBJ2-7, the V gene TRBV7-9, with TRBD1 matching 7 bases. Unmatched junction bases numbered 12, after V lost 8 bases and J lost 2 bases. Germline V gene sequence: CDR1 SEHNR, CDR2 FQNEAQ (reference sequence). This CDR3 spans 15 amino acids. The CDR3 sequence is CASSPPTGFTYEQYF. CDR3 DNA: TGTGCCAGCTCCCCCCCGACAGGGTTTACCTACGAGCAGTACTTC.

This clonotype was found a few times. J is TRBJ2-6 and V is TRBV7-9, with D possibly called TRBD1 or TRBD2 (6 bases each). Trimming took off 9 bases at V and 0 bases at J, with 15 bases between the two ends. Germline V CDR1 and CDR2: SEHNR, FQNEAQ (reference sequence). There are 16 residues in the CDR3. CDR3 region: CASEGGQLSGANVLTF. CDR3 nucleotides: TGTGCCAGTGAGGGGGGTCAGCTCTCTGGGGCCAACGTCCTGACTTTC.

This clonotype was found many times. The V call is TRBV5-1, the J call TRBJ1-1, with 8 bases lining up with TRBD1. V trimming: 0 bases; J trimming: 6 bases; junction bases outside the gene matches: 4. The germline gives CDR1 SGHRS, CDR2 YFSETQ. The CDR3 contains 14 residues. CDR3 residues: CASSLETGVSEAFF. Written as DNA, the CDR3 is TGCGCCAGCAGCTTGGAGACAGGGGTTTCTGAAGCTTTCTTT. Using reference TRBV5-1 and TRBJ1-1 for the parts outside the CDR3, the full variable domain is KAGVTQTPRYLIKTRGQQVTLSCSPISGHRSVSWYQQTPGQGLQFLFEYFSETQRNKGNFPGRFSGRQFSNSRSEMNVSTLELGDSALYLCASSLETGVSEAFFGQGTRLTVV.

This clonotype appeared many times. This chain joins TRBV5-1 and TRBJ2-5; D ambiguous. V lost 2 bases, J lost 3 bases, and 5 bases lay in between. CDR1 is SGHRS and CDR2 is YFSETQ in the germline V gene. The CDR3 has 12 residues. The CDR3 reads CASSFGEETQYF. Here the CDR3 DNA reads TGCGCCAGCAGCTTTGGGGAAGAGACCCAGTACTTC.

This clonotype has a handful of counts. The chain is built from TRBV6-2 or TRBV6-3 and TRBJ2-7; the D gene is possibly TRBD1 (6 bases). CDR3 size: 16 residues. V lost 5 bases and J 1 base, leaving 18 bases between the germline ends. Germline CDR1 MNHEY, CDR2 SVGEGT. CDR3 loop: CASSDPQGRGSYEQYF. The CDR3 nucleotides are TGTGCCAGCAGTGACCCACAGGGCAGGGGTTCCTACGAGCAGTACTTC.

This clonotype was counted between two and nine times. V is TRBV6-6 and J is TRBJ2-7, with D possibly matching TRBD1 (6 bases). Between the trimmed V and J ends, which lost 2 bases and 2 bases, there was a span of 13 bases. Germline V gene data show CDR1 as MNHNY and CDR2 as SVGAGI (reference sequence). The CDR3 extends over 15 amino acids. CDR3 nucleotides: TGTGCCAGCAGTTACACTCCGGGACAAACCTACGAGCAGTACTTC. Amino acids: CASSYTPGQTYEQYF.

The sample holds many counts of this clonotype. The J gene is TRBJ2-3, the V gene TRBV4-1, with unresolved D. The CDR3 covers 15 residues. Between the trimmed V and J ends, which lost 1 base and 6 bases, there was a span of 14 bases. Germline CDR1 is MGHRA and CDR2 is YSYEKL. The CDR3 sequence: CASSQGPSARDTQYF. For the CDR3, the DNA is TGCGCCAGCAGCCAAGGCCCGTCCGCCAGGGATACGCAGTATTTT.

This clonotype was observed many times. The V and J genes are TRBV24-1 and TRBJ2-1, with a weak D call TRBD1 (5 bases). V was clipped by 2 bases and J by 4 bases, with 5 bases between them. Germline assignment: CDR1 KGHDR and CDR2 SFDVKD. The CDR3 length is 13 residues. The CDR3 DNA sequence: TGTGCCACCAGTGATTCAGGGTACAATGAGCAGTTCTTC. Residues: CATSDSGYNEQFF.

This clonotype is judged medium-sized. The gene calls are TRBV6-5 and TRBJ1-2; no clear D. The germline V and J ends were trimmed by 0 bases and 5 bases, with 4 bases remaining between them. The CDR3 is 12 amino acids. Germline CDR1 reads MNHEY; CDR2 reads SVGAGI. This CDR3 reads CASSYSGYGYTF. CDR3 DNA sequence: TGTGCCAGCAGTTACTCGGGATATGGCTACACCTTC.

This clonotype was counted ten times or more. The chain carries TRBV10-3 and TRBJ1-2, with no clear D. The V gene lost 2 bases and the J gene lost 5 bases, with 9 bases spanning the gap. This CDR3 spans 13 amino acids. In germline, CDR1 is ENHRY, CDR2 SYGVKD. CDR3 residues: CAISEGRPYGYTF. DNA of the CDR3: TGTGCCATCAGTGAGGGCAGACCGTATGGCTACACCTTC.

This clonotype came up many times. CDR3 in amino acids: CSARDPGTRGTDTQYF. As DNA, the CDR3 is TGCAGTGCTAGAGATCCCGGGACTAGGGGTACAGATACGCAGTATTTT. This chain joins TRBV20-1 and TRBJ2-3; 8 bases line up with TRBD2. The V gene end was trimmed by 0 bases and the J gene end by 3 bases; junction bases not matched to a gene: 8. Germline V gene data show CDR1 as DFQATT and CDR2 as SNEGSKA (reference sequence). CDR3 length equals 16 residues.

This clonotype was seen at least ten times. The chain links TRBV7-9 to TRBJ2-7; tentatively, D is TRBD2 (6 bases). Germline V lookup: CDR1 SEHNR, CDR2 FQNEAQ (reference sequence). CDR3 length equals 16 residues. V gave up 8 bases and J gave up 3 bases, with 23 bases separating them. CDR3 bases: TGTGCCAGCGAGCAAGGCGGGGAGCAAGCCTTCTACGAGCAGTACTTC. Amino acid sequence: CASEQGGEQAFYEQYF.

This clonotype was counted a few times. The chain is built from TRBV6-2 or TRBV6-3 and TRBJ2-3; TRBD2 matches 12 bases. The length of the CDR3 is 16 residues. The germline V gene has CDR1 MNHEY and CDR2 SVGEGT. Trimming removed 2 bases from V and 5 bases from J; junction bases left unmatched: 5. The CDR3 coding sequence is TGTGCCAGCAGTTACGCTAGCGGGAGGGTCGGAGATACGCAGTATTTT. Amino acid sequence: CASSYASGRVGDTQYF.

This clonotype was counted at least ten times. This chain joins TRBV5-1 and TRBJ2-7; D gene unclear. Between the trimmed V and J ends, which lost 1 base and 3 bases, there was a span of 8 bases. Per the germline V gene, CDR1 is SGHRS and CDR2 is YFSETQ. CDR3 length: 13 residues. The CDR3 DNA follows: TGCGCCAGCAGCTTGCGGTCCGACTACGAGCAGTACTTC. Encoded protein: CASSLRSDYEQYF.

Many counts were recorded for this clonotype. The J gene is TRBJ1-6, the V gene TRBV5-5; 7 bases match TRBD1. The germline V gene has CDR1 SGHKS and CDR2 YYEKEE (reference sequence). This CDR3 comprises 14 residues. V lost 4 bases to trimming and J lost 11 bases; unmatched junction nucleotides: 9. The CDR3 spells CASSQRGRRAPLHF. In nucleotides, the CDR3 is TGTGCCAGCAGCCAAAGGGGGCGGAGGGCACCCCTCCACTTT.

This clonotype was recorded many times. This chain uses TRBV6-2 or TRBV6-3 with TRBJ2-6; no definite D call. Trimming cost V 4 bases and J 1 base, with 2 bases left between them. Per the germline V gene, CDR1 is MNHEY and CDR2 is SVGEGT. CDR3 length equals 13 residues. CDR3 amino acids: CASSLSGANVLTF. Here the CDR3 DNA reads TGTGCCAGCAGTTTGTCTGGGGCCAACGTCCTGACTTTC.

This clonotype showed up many times. This chain joins TRBV29-1 and TRBJ2-5; D is ambiguous. The CDR3 has 12 residues. Germline V lookup: CDR1 SQVTM, CDR2 ANQGSEA. Trimming took 4 bases from V and 1 from J, leaving 7 bases between them. CDR3 in amino acids: CSVAPPQETQYF. As DNA, the CDR3 is TGCAGCGTTGCACCGCCCCAAGAGACCCAGTACTTC.

Many counts were recorded for this clonotype. The chain uses TRBV6-5 and TRBJ2-7; D call uncertain. CDR1 and CDR2 from the germline V gene are MNHEY and SVGAGI. The V end was cut by 5 bases, the J end by 6 bases, with 20 bases between. There are 15 residues in the CDR3. The CDR3 sequence is CASSHRGVGSLEQYF. The CDR3 DNA follows: TGTGCCAGCAGTCACCGAGGAGTGGGCTCTCTCGAGCAGTACTTC.

This clonotype was detected many times. V gene TRBV7-2 combines with J gene TRBJ1-2, with D possibly TRBD1 on 5 matching bases. The V gene's germline CDR1 is SGHTA and CDR2 FQGNSA. CDR3 length equals 15 residues. Trimming left V 7 bases short and J 0 bases short, with 15 bases between. This CDR3 is CASKARDRANYGYTF. CDR3 bases: TGTGCCAGCAAGGCGCGGGACCGAGCTAACTATGGCTACACCTTC.

This clonotype came up many times. This chain uses TRBV21-1 with TRBJ2-2; no DNA check was done on the table's D call, TRBD2. TRBV21-1 is deemed a pseudogene. CDR3 length: 17 amino acids. CDR3 protein: CASSKAGTSGTTGELFF. CDR3 sequence (DNA): TGTGCCAGCAGCAAAGCTGGGACTAGCGGAACCACCGGAGAGCTGTTTTTT.